The clone carrying this TCR beta chain was seen at least ten times. No antigen is known for it. The CDR3 totals 16 residues. Germline V CDR1 and CDR2: LNHDA, SQIVND (reference sequence). V shed 4 bases and J 8 bases; nucleotides not matched to a gene: 11. The sample is drawn from a study of metastatic and nonmetastatic thyroid tumors. Looking at the study overall: A comparison of repertoires was made across blood and tumor or nodule tissue from malignant and benign thyroid patients. General study findings and limits: The study reportedly found significantly higher TCR beta diversity in malignant thyroid tumors than benign nodules, in blood and tumor.

The entire patient cohort was treatment-naive prior to thyroid surgery. Original processing notes: Built for papillary thyroid cancer, a distant-metastasis classifier drew on CDR3 differences across clinicopathological groups. TCRdb re-called the PCR reads via MiXCR. The V and J calls shown here were made by TCRdb, not taken from the authors' results. Of under 50,000 clones in the sample, approximately 17% were seen once. Material for sequencing was tumor tissue. The sequence was collected from a female donor with papillary thyroid cancer or a benign thyroid nodule (not recorded which). Some clones in this sample may be carry-over from other donors' samples. The chain links TRBV19 to TRBJ1-4; TRBD1 aligns across 9 bases. CDR3 region: CASSTLAGTGYEKLFF. Here the CDR3 DNA reads TGTGCCAGTAGTACTCTAGCCGGGACAGGGTACGAAAAACTGTTTTTT. Using reference TRBV19 and TRBJ1-4 for the parts outside the CDR3, the full variable domain is DGGITQSPKYLFRKEGQNVTLSCEQNLNHDAMYWYRQDPGQGLRLIYYSQIVNDFQKGDIAEGYSVSREKKESFPLTVTSAQKNPTAFYLCASSTLAGTGYEKLFFGSGTQLSVL.